These T cell receptor beta chains were read from a single sample in a study of T cell responses to AZD1222 COVID-19 vaccine. Using immunoSEQ multiplex PCR, the repertoire was profiled, and TCRdb retains in-frame clones only, with some absent. The sample lists some 96,000 clones; nearly 95% were seen once. The source was peripheral blood, collected on day 0 of AZD1222 vaccination. The receptors were gathered from an adult in good health. Both conserved end residues are part of each CDR3. D genes are given only for firm matches. Not every row has a clone size; where given, it reads once, few, many or a size class.

j_call: TRBJ1-1; d_call: -; v_call: TRBV6-5; clone_size: -; cdr3_aa: CASSRPYPNTEAFF; cdr3_nt: TGTGCCAGCAGTCGACCCTATCCGAACACTGAAGCTTTCTTT
j_call: TRBJ2-1; d_call: TRBD2; v_call: TRBV4-1; clone_size: -; cdr3_aa: CASSQEAGVGYNEQFF; cdr3_nt: TGCGCCAGCAGCCAAGAGGCGGGAGTAGGGTACAATGAGCAGTTCTTC
j_call: TRBJ2-1; d_call: -; v_call: TRBV18; clone_size: -; cdr3_aa: CASSLLTDYNEQFF; cdr3_nt: TGTGCCAGCTCACTCCTGACAGACTACAATGAGCAGTTCTTC
j_call: TRBJ1-1; d_call: -; v_call: TRBV7-6; clone_size: -; cdr3_aa: CASSLKEGDGAFF; cdr3_nt: TGTGCCAGCAGCTTAAAAGAGGGGGACGGAGCTTTCTTT
j_call: TRBJ2-7; d_call: -; v_call: TRBV3-1/TRBV3-2; clone_size: -; cdr3_aa: CASSPIGVPNYEQYF; cdr3_nt: TGTGCCAGCAGCCCAATCGGAGTCCCTAACTACGAGCAGTACTTC
j_call: TRBJ1-5; d_call: TRBD1; v_call: TRBV10-2; clone_size: -; cdr3_aa: CASYGQEGQPQHF; cdr3_nt: TGCGCCAGCTACGGACAGGAAGGTCAGCCCCAGCATTTT
j_call: TRBJ2-3; d_call: -; v_call: TRBV5-1; clone_size: -; cdr3_aa: CASSPERLDTQYF; cdr3_nt: TGCGCCAGCAGCCCAGAACGACTAGATACGCAGTATTTT
j_call: TRBJ1-1; d_call: TRBD1; v_call: TRBV11-2; clone_size: -; cdr3_aa: CASSWTGLNTEAFF; cdr3_nt: TGTGCCAGCAGCTGGACAGGCTTGAACACTGAAGCTTTCTTT
j_call: TRBJ2-7; d_call: -; v_call: TRBV11-2; clone_size: -; cdr3_aa: CASSYTGGGTEQYF; cdr3_nt: TGTGCCAGCAGCTATACCGGTGGAGGTACCGAGCAGTACTTC
j_call: TRBJ2-7; d_call: TRBD1; v_call: TRBV18; clone_size: once; cdr3_aa: CASSPPLDRGNEQYF; cdr3_nt: TGTGCCAGCTCACCACCGTTGGACAGGGGAAACGAGCAGTACTTC
j_call: TRBJ2-3; d_call: -; v_call: TRBV3-1/TRBV3-2; clone_size: once; cdr3_aa: CASSPSGDTQYF; cdr3_nt: TGTGCCAGCAGCCCCAGCGGCGACACGCAGTATTTT
j_call: TRBJ1-5; d_call: -; v_call: TRBV4-2; clone_size: few; cdr3_aa: CASSQGSQRINQPQHF; cdr3_nt: TGTGCCAGCAGCCAAGGATCCCAGCGGATCAATCAGCCCCAGCATTTT
j_call: TRBJ2-2; d_call: TRBD2; v_call: TRBV9; clone_size: -; cdr3_aa: CASSVYGRRTGELFF; cdr3_nt: TGTGCCAGCAGCGTATACGGGAGGCGCACCGGGGAGCTGTTTTTT
j_call: TRBJ1-6; d_call: TRBD1; v_call: TRBV7-9; clone_size: -; cdr3_aa: CASSSPGTGGESPLHF; cdr3_nt: TGTGCCAGCAGCTCACCAGGGACAGGGGGCGAGTCACCCCTCCACTTT
j_call: TRBJ2-1; d_call: TRBD2; v_call: TRBV6-4; clone_size: -; cdr3_aa: CASSVRREGEQFF; cdr3_nt: TGTGCCAGCAGTGTCAGGCGGGAGGGTGAGCAGTTCTTC
j_call: TRBJ2-1; d_call: -; v_call: TRBV5-8; clone_size: -; cdr3_aa: CASTSFSGVAYNEQFF; cdr3_nt: TGTGCCAGCACCTCCTTCTCGGGCGTCGCCTACAATGAGCAGTTCTTC
j_call: TRBJ2-5; d_call: -; v_call: TRBV5-1; clone_size: -; cdr3_aa: CASSEQQETQYF; cdr3_nt: TGCGCCAGCAGTGAACAGCAAGAGACCCAGTACTTC
j_call: TRBJ2-7; d_call: TRBD1; v_call: TRBV9; clone_size: -; cdr3_aa: CASSVSQGVNEQYF; cdr3_nt: TGTGCCAGCAGCGTTTCACAGGGGGTCAACGAGCAGTACTTC
j_call: TRBJ2-2; d_call: -; v_call: TRBV5-1; clone_size: -; cdr3_aa: CASSLRWEIGIGELFF; cdr3_nt: TGCGCCAGTAGCTTGCGATGGGAGATCGGCATCGGGGAGCTGTTTTTT
j_call: TRBJ2-7; d_call: -; v_call: TRBV7-3; clone_size: -; cdr3_aa: CASSVSGGPYEQYF; cdr3_nt: TGTGCCAGCAGCGTATCAGGGGGGCCCTACGAGCAGTACTTC
j_call: TRBJ1-1; d_call: -; v_call: TRBV15; clone_size: -; cdr3_aa: CATSRIRGGNTEAFF; cdr3_nt: TGTGCCACCAGCAGAATAAGAGGGGGGAACACTGAAGCTTTCTTT
j_call: TRBJ2-1; d_call: -; v_call: TRBV9; clone_size: -; cdr3_aa: CASSVAGWDEQFF; cdr3_nt: TGTGCCAGCAGCGTAGCTGGGTGGGATGAGCAGTTCTTC
j_call: TRBJ1-2; d_call: -; v_call: TRBV19; clone_size: -; cdr3_aa: CASSMRGGNYGYTF; cdr3_nt: TGTGCCAGTAGTATGCGGGGGGGTAACTATGGCTACACCTTC
j_call: TRBJ1-1; d_call: -; v_call: TRBV3-1/TRBV3-2; clone_size: -; cdr3_aa: CASSLRGTEAFF; cdr3_nt: TGTGCCAGCAGCCTAAGGGGGACTGAAGCTTTCTTT
j_call: TRBJ1-2; d_call: -; v_call: TRBV28; clone_size: -; cdr3_aa: CASSRTLGYGYTF; cdr3_nt: TGTGCCAGCAGCCGAACTTTAGGCTATGGCTACACCTTC
j_call: TRBJ1-3; d_call: -; v_call: TRBV30; clone_size: -; cdr3_aa: CAGEKRSGNTIYF; cdr3_nt: TGTGCCGGCGAGAAGCGGTCTGGAAACACCATATATTTT
j_call: TRBJ2-1; d_call: -; v_call: TRBV9; clone_size: -; cdr3_aa: CASSLSGTLLYNEQFF; cdr3_nt: TGTGCCAGCAGCTTATCTGGGACCCTACTTTACAATGAGCAGTTCTTC
j_call: TRBJ2-2; d_call: -; v_call: TRBV12-5; clone_size: -; cdr3_aa: CASGLDGAGELFF; cdr3_nt: TGTGCTAGTGGTTTGGACGGTGCCGGGGAGCTGTTTTTT
j_call: TRBJ2-7; d_call: -; v_call: TRBV6-5; clone_size: -; cdr3_aa: CASSSGRGFGYEQYF; cdr3_nt: TGTGCCAGCAGCTCCGGTCGTGGGTTCGGGTACGAGCAGTACTTC
j_call: TRBJ2-1; d_call: -; v_call: TRBV4-2; clone_size: once; cdr3_aa: CASSLRTVSPMDEQFF; cdr3_nt: TGTGCCAGCAGCCTCAGGACTGTATCCCCCATGGATGAGCAGTTCTTC
j_call: TRBJ1-5; d_call: -; v_call: TRBV20-1; clone_size: -; cdr3_aa: CSASPGRSNQPQHF; cdr3_nt: TGCAGTGCTAGTCCTGGACGGAGCAATCAGCCCCAGCATTTT
j_call: TRBJ1-6; d_call: -; v_call: TRBV27; clone_size: -; cdr3_aa: CASSLNPGIGSPLHF; cdr3_nt: TGTGCCAGCAGTTTGAACCCGGGGATTGGTTCACCCCTCCACTTT
j_call: TRBJ1-1; d_call: -; v_call: TRBV28; clone_size: -; cdr3_aa: CASSLGGASTEAFF; cdr3_nt: TGTGCCAGCAGTTTAGGGGGGGCTTCTACTGAAGCTTTCTTT
j_call: TRBJ2-1; d_call: -; v_call: TRBV7-3; clone_size: once; cdr3_aa: CASSPAGSYNEQFF; cdr3_nt: TGTGCCAGCAGCCCCGCAGGGAGCTACAATGAGCAGTTCTTC
j_call: TRBJ1-4; d_call: TRBD1; v_call: TRBV7-9; clone_size: -; cdr3_aa: CASSSPGQGFGKEKLFF; cdr3_nt: TGTGCCAGCAGCAGCCCGGGACAGGGATTTGGTAAAGAAAAACTGTTTTTT
j_call: TRBJ2-2; d_call: -; v_call: TRBV6-1; clone_size: -; cdr3_aa: CASSEAEAGELFF; cdr3_nt: TGTGCCAGCAGTGAGGCGGAGGCCGGGGAGCTGTTTTTT
j_call: TRBJ2-7; d_call: -; v_call: TRBV19; clone_size: -; cdr3_aa: CASSIAVGGRTVDEQYF; cdr3_nt: TGTGCCAGTAGTATAGCGGTCGGGGGGCGAACGGTAGACGAGCAGTACTTC
j_call: TRBJ1-1; d_call: -; v_call: TRBV4-1; clone_size: -; cdr3_aa: CASSQEHPPMTEAFF; cdr3_nt: TGCGCCAGCAGCCAAGAACATCCGCCTATGACTGAAGCTTTCTTT
j_call: TRBJ2-7; d_call: TRBD1; v_call: TRBV3-1/TRBV3-2; clone_size: few; cdr3_aa: CASSQVGTGQQYF; cdr3_nt: TGTGCCAGCAGCCAAGTTGGGACAGGGCAGCAGTACTTC
j_call: TRBJ2-7; d_call: TRBD1; v_call: TRBV4-2; clone_size: -; cdr3_aa: CASSQAPTGTGGGYEQYF; cdr3_nt: TGTGCCAGCAGCCAAGCACCTACCGGGACAGGGGGCGGCTACGAGCAGTACTTC
j_call: TRBJ2-7; d_call: TRBD1; v_call: TRBV7-9; clone_size: -; cdr3_aa: CASTIYGTGYEQYF; cdr3_nt: TGTGCCAGCACGATTTACGGGACAGGGTACGAGCAGTACTTC
j_call: TRBJ2-5; d_call: TRBD2; v_call: TRBV28; clone_size: -; cdr3_aa: CASSLWASGRYETQYF; cdr3_nt: TGTGCCAGCAGTTTATGGGCTAGCGGGAGATATGAGACCCAGTACTTC
j_call: TRBJ2-5; d_call: -; v_call: TRBV19; clone_size: -; cdr3_aa: CATGQQETQYF; cdr3_nt: TGTGCCACCGGACAGCAAGAGACCCAGTACTTC
j_call: TRBJ1-5; d_call: TRBD1; v_call: TRBV2; clone_size: -; cdr3_aa: CASSEGQGAGQPQHF; cdr3_nt: TGTGCCAGCAGCGAGGGACAGGGGGCCGGCCAGCCCCAGCATTTT
j_call: TRBJ2-7; d_call: TRBD2; v_call: TRBV19; clone_size: -; cdr3_aa: CASSIGLADSYEQYF; cdr3_nt: TGTGCCAGTAGTATTGGTCTAGCGGACTCCTACGAGCAGTACTTC
j_call: TRBJ2-5; d_call: -; v_call: TRBV11-2; clone_size: -; cdr3_aa: CASSLDAGETQYF; cdr3_nt: TGTGCCAGCAGCTTAGATGCAGGGGAGACCCAGTACTTC
j_call: TRBJ2-1; d_call: TRBD1; v_call: TRBV18; clone_size: -; cdr3_aa: CASSSLGQGPKPSSYNEQFF; cdr3_nt: TGTGCCAGCTCATCACTGGGACAGGGCCCTAAACCAAGCTCCTACAATGAGCAGTTCTTC
j_call: TRBJ2-2; d_call: TRBD2; v_call: TRBV5-1; clone_size: -; cdr3_aa: CASSPATGTSGSRTRTGELFF; cdr3_nt: TGCGCCAGCAGCCCGGCTACCGGGACTAGCGGGAGTCGAACAAGGACCGGGGAGCTGTTTTTT
j_call: TRBJ1-1; d_call: TRBD1; v_call: TRBV10-2; clone_size: -; cdr3_aa: CASSGQGVNTEAFF; cdr3_nt: TGCGCCAGCAGCGGACAGGGCGTGAACACTGAAGCTTTCTTT
j_call: TRBJ2-5; d_call: -; v_call: TRBV6-1; clone_size: -; cdr3_aa: CASSEGGGRTLETQYF; cdr3_nt: TGTGCCAGCAGTGAAGGGGGTGGGAGGACCTTAGAGACCCAGTACTTC
j_call: TRBJ2-7; d_call: -; v_call: TRBV13; clone_size: -; cdr3_aa: CASSLGGVGEQYF; cdr3_nt: TGTGCCAGCAGCTTAGGGGGGGTCGGCGAGCAGTACTTC
j_call: TRBJ2-3; d_call: TRBD2; v_call: TRBV7-3; clone_size: -; cdr3_aa: CASSRTSGEAATQYF; cdr3_nt: TGTGCCAGCAGCCGGACTAGCGGAGAAGCTGCTACGCAGTATTTT